This is a list of T cell receptor beta chains from one sample in a study of neoadjuvant nivolumab and ipilimumab in lung cancer. The assay was immunoSEQ multiplex PCR, and TCRdb's table has in-frame clones only and misses some. The repertoire has about 13,000 clones, about 94% of them found once; the top ten carry roughly 2.6%. Sequencing was performed on peripheral blood, taken after neoadjuvant nivolumab, alone or with ipilimumab, at or shortly before surgery. All receptors come from an adult with non-small cell lung cancer. The CDR3 runs from the conserved cysteine through the conserved F or W. Fields, in order: clone size, D gene, J gene, V gene, CDR3 protein, CDR3 DNA. A D gene is named only where the DNA matches it firmly. Clone size is not always given. Where it is, it says once, few, many or a class for expanded clones.

NA NA TRBJ2-7 TRBV28 CASSLGAVPYEQYF TGTGCCAGCAGTTTAGGGGCCGTACCCTACGAGCAGTACTTC
NA NA TRBJ2-7 TRBV6-5 CASSYQSTQGLYF TGTGCCAGCAGTTACCAAAGCACACAGGGTTTGTACTTC
NA NA TRBJ1-5 TRBV2 CASSTMQDQPQHF TGTGCCAGCAGTACTATGCAGGATCAGCCCCAGCATTTT
NA NA TRBJ1-1 TRBV28 CASRAGLMNTEAFF TGTGCCAGCAGAGCGGGATTGATGAACACTGAAGCTTTCTTT
NA NA TRBJ2-1 TRBV5-6 CASSLQGLYSYNEQFF TGTGCCAGCAGCTTGCAGGGACTCTACTCCTACAATGAGCAGTTCTTC
NA NA TRBJ1-4 TRBV30 CAWSEGGIEKLFF TGTGCCTGGAGTGAGGGGGGCATTGAAAAACTGTTTTTT
NA NA TRBJ2-5 TRBV4-2 CASSQDRDGQETQYF TGTGCCAGCAGCCAAGATAGGGACGGCCAAGAGACCCAGTACTTC
NA NA TRBJ1-2 TRBV28 CAGAGHYGYTF TGTGCCGGGGCGGGGCACTATGGCTACACCTTC
NA NA TRBJ2-3 TRBV11-3 CASSSSGLRDTQYF TGTGCCAGCAGCTCCTCGGGACTTCGGGATACGCAGTATTTT
NA NA TRBJ2-7 TRBV6-1 CASRAVRVPYEQYF TGTGCCAGCAGAGCGGTGAGGGTACCCTACGAGCAGTACTTC
NA NA TRBJ2-2 TRBV27 CATTRTATGELFF TGTGCCACCACCAGGACAGCCACCGGGGAGCTGTTTTTT
NA NA TRBJ2-3 TRBV4-2 CASSQDGLWGTDTQYF TGTGCCAGCAGCCAAGACGGACTCTGGGGCACAGATACGCAGTATTTT
NA NA TRBJ1-3 TRBV18 CASSPPGREKNTIYF TGTGCCAGCTCACCACCGGGCAGGGAGAAAAACACCATATATTTT
NA NA TRBJ1-1 TRBV12-5 CASGLVTTEINTEAFF TGTGCTAGTGGTTTGGTCACGACAGAGATCAACACTGAAGCTTTCTTT
NA TRBD1 TRBJ2-1 TRBV11-1 CASSLVNRGTYNEQFF TGTGCCAGCAGCTTAGTTAACAGGGGGACCTACAATGAGCAGTTCTTC
NA TRBD1 TRBJ1-1 TRBV18 CASSEGQGATEAFF TGTGCCAGCTCAGAGGGACAGGGGGCCACTGAAGCTTTCTTT
NA NA TRBJ1-5 TRBV7-9 CASSSTSNQPQHF TGTGCCAGCAGCTCGACTAGCAATCAGCCCCAGCATTTT
NA NA TRBJ1-1 TRBV18 CASSGGNTEAFF TGTGCCAGCTCCGGGGGAAACACTGAAGCTTTCTTT
NA NA TRBJ2-7 TRBV28 CASSFLSNEQYF TGTGCCAGCAGTTTTCTTTCCAACGAGCAGTACTTC
NA NA TRBJ2-7 TRBV5-1 CASSGMGLRPWGEQYF TGCGCCAGCAGCGGAATGGGACTCCGTCCGTGGGGCGAGCAGTACTTC
NA NA TRBJ2-7 TRBV7-9 CASSLGFGPSYTYEQYF TGTGCCAGCAGCTTAGGGTTCGGGCCGAGTTACACCTACGAGCAGTACTTC
NA TRBD1 TRBJ1-2 TRBV5-6 CASSPDRGLYGYTF TGTGCCAGCAGCCCGGACAGGGGGCTCTATGGCTACACCTTC
NA TRBD2 TRBJ2-3 TRBV6-4 CASSWTSGSTDTQYF TGTGCCAGCAGCTGGACTAGCGGGAGCACAGATACGCAGTATTTT
NA TRBD2 TRBJ2-7 TRBV7-8 CASSSPQTSGRDEQYF TGTGCCAGCAGCTCTCCCCAGACTAGCGGGAGAGACGAGCAGTACTTC
NA NA TRBJ1-1 TRBV4-1 CASSQDRQPNTEAFF TGCGCCAGCAGCCAAGATAGGCAGCCGAACACTGAAGCTTTCTTT
NA NA TRBJ1-3 TRBV2 CASSGWQNQRNTIYF TGTGCCAGCAGTGGGTGGCAAAACCAGAGAAACACCATATATTTT
NA TRBD1 TRBJ2-6 TRBV6-1 CASSTGGGGANVLTF TGTGCCAGCAGTACAGGGGGCGGTGGGGCCAACGTCCTGACTTTC
NA TRBD2 TRBJ2-2 TRBV11-2 CASSFLAGGNGELFF TGTGCCAGCAGCTTCTTAGCGGGAGGCAACGGGGAGCTGTTTTTT
NA NA TRBJ2-5 TRBV19 CASSIFEWETQYF TGTGCCAGTAGTATCTTCGAATGGGAGACCCAGTACTTC
NA NA TRBJ2-2 TRBV20-1 CSARGRGELFF TGCAGTGCTAGGGGACGCGGGGAGCTGTTTTTT
NA NA TRBJ2-7 TRBV2 CASTRSDRYEQYF TGTGCCAGCACTAGGAGTGACCGCTACGAGCAGTACTTC
NA NA TRBJ1-1 TRBV4-2 CASSPLTGSNTEAFF TGTGCCAGCAGCCCCTTGACGGGGTCGAACACTGAAGCTTTCTTT
few NA TRBJ1-5 TRBV5-1 CASSVERVTNQPQHF TGCGCCAGCAGTGTGGAGAGGGTGACCAATCAGCCCCAGCATTTT
NA TRBD1 TRBJ1-2 TRBV10-3 CAISAGTGNGYTF TGTGCCATCAGTGCGGGGACAGGGAATGGCTACACCTTC
NA TRBD1 TRBJ2-5 TRBV6-1 CASSEYRDRKETQYF TGTGCCAGCAGTGAATACCGGGACAGGAAAGAGACCCAGTACTTC
NA TRBD1 TRBJ2-2 TRBV10-3 CAISELQGAAGELFF TGTGCCATCAGTGAGCTACAGGGGGCCGCCGGGGAGCTGTTTTTT
once NA TRBJ2-7 TRBV15 CATSREVGLGEQYF TGTGCCACCAGCAGAGAGGTAGGGCTTGGCGAGCAGTACTTC
NA NA TRBJ2-5 TRBV5-1 CASSPGGGLEGETQYF TGCGCCAGCAGCCCTGGGGGTGGCTTAGAGGGAGAGACCCAGTACTTC
NA NA TRBJ1-1 TRBV6-5 CASSYAVVSNTEAFF TGTGCCAGCAGCTACGCCGTTGTGTCGAACACTGAAGCTTTCTTT
NA NA TRBJ2-7 TRBV18 CASSPGFRVDEQYF TGTGCCAGCTCACCGGGTTTCAGGGTTGACGAGCAGTACTTC
NA TRBD1 TRBJ1-4 TRBV9 CASSVRGQGNEKLFF TGTGCCAGCAGCGTAAGGGGACAGGGTAATGAAAAACTGTTTTTT
NA TRBD1 TRBJ2-3 TRBV6-5 CASSLDRGQWDTQYF TGTGCCAGCAGTTTGGACAGGGGGCAATGGGATACGCAGTATTTT
NA NA TRBJ2-2 TRBV25-1 CASSEHRGGTGELFF TGTGCCAGCAGTGAACACAGGGGGGGGACCGGGGAGCTGTTTTTT
NA NA TRBJ2-5 TRBV19 CASSMGSSGVQETQYF TGTGCCAGTAGTATGGGGAGTAGCGGAGTCCAAGAGACCCAGTACTTC
NA NA TRBJ2-1 TRBV7-6 CASSAARLGEQFF TGTGCCAGCAGCGCAGCCCGACTAGGCGAGCAGTTCTTC
NA NA TRBJ1-2 TRBV6-1 CASSEGGYYYGYTF TGTGCCAGCAGTGAAGGGGGGTATTACTATGGCTACACCTTC
NA NA TRBJ1-2 TRBV5-4 CASSLAGGEGYTF TGTGCCAGCAGCTTAGCGGGGGGCGAAGGCTACACCTTC
NA TRBD1 TRBJ2-3 TRBV2 CARQGGSTDTQYF TGTGCCAGACAGGGGGGAAGCACAGATACGCAGTATTTT
NA NA TRBJ2-7 TRBV5-5 CASSLNPRNEQYF TGTGCCAGCAGCTTAAATCCGAGAAACGAGCAGTACTTC
NA TRBD2 TRBJ2-5 TRBV7-2 CASSLVASGVETQYF TGTGCCAGCAGCTTAGTAGCTAGCGGGGTGGAGACCCAGTACTTC